These 15 T cell receptor beta chains were all obtained from the same sample, sequenced in a study of shared clonotypes between healthy human individuals. Method: immunoSEQ multiplex PCR; TCRdb's copy keeps in-frame clones and lacks some. The data contain over a million clones, around 78% of them singletons. The source material was memory CD4+ T cells from PBMCs. Subset of the sample: CD45RA-negative fraction. All receptors derive from a young man in good health. Some clones in this sample may be carry-over from other donors' samples.

The rearrangement uses TRBV6-6 and TRBJ2-7; possibly TRBD1 or TRBD2 for D (5 bases each). Germline V gene sequence: CDR1 MNHNY, CDR2 SVGAGI (reference sequence). The germline V and J ends were trimmed by 11 bases and 7 bases, with 18 bases remaining between them. This CDR3 has 12 residues. CDR3 nucleotide sequence: TGTGCCGGGGGACCTAGCCCTAGTGAGCAGTACTTC. Translated: CAGGPSPSEQYF.

This rearrangement joins TRBV5-6 to TRBJ1-1, with D possibly TRBD1 on 6 matching bases. Trimming pared 0 bases from V and 4 bases from J, leaving 19 bases between. CDR1 is SGHDT, CDR2 YYEEEE, per germline. The CDR3 is 17 residues long. CDR3 DNA: TGTGCCAGCAGCTTGGCCTGGGGGCCCGGCCGGGCCACTGAAGCTTTCTTT. Its translation: CASSLAWGPGRATEAFF.

This clone was seen a single time. This chain connects TRBV7-2 to TRBJ2-7; TRBD1 agrees at 11 bases. Germline lookup yields CDR1 SGHTA and CDR2 FQGNSA. The CDR3 runs to 15 residues. With 7 bases clipped from V and 5 bases from J, the junction kept 10 bases outside the gene matches. The CDR3 is CASNTRGTGGNEQYF. For the CDR3, the DNA is TGTGCCAGCAACACCAGGGGGACAGGGGGGAACGAGCAGTACTTC. The whole variable domain, filled in from reference TRBV7-2 and TRBJ2-7, reads GAGVSQSPSNKVTEKGKDVELRCDPISGHTALYWYRQSLGQGLEFLIYFQGNSAPDKSGLPSDRFSAERTGGSVSTLTIQRTQQEDSAVYLCASNTRGTGGNEQYFGPGTRLTVT.

DNA for the CDR3: TGTGCCAGCAGTACACAGGGCATTGGCAGGGGCGAGCAGTACTTC. Its translation is CASSTQGIGRGEQYF. The chain employs TRBV28 and TRBJ2-7; D is possibly TRBD1 (6 bases). CDR1 MDHEN and CDR2 SYDVKM come from the germline V gene. Trimming took 5 bases from V and 6 from J, leaving 20 bases between them. The CDR3 contains 15 residues.

The chain is built from TRBV7-9 and TRBJ1-1; 7 positions match TRBD1. Germline V gene sequence: CDR1 SEHNR, CDR2 FQNEAQ (reference sequence). J gave up 1 base and V 4 bases, and 0 bases lay outside the gene matches. The CDR3 contains 13 residues. CDR3 residues: CASSWTGNTEAFF. The DNA for the CDR3 is TGTGCCAGCAGCTGGACAGGGAACACTGAAGCTTTCTTT.

The rearrangement uses TRBV7-9 and TRBJ2-7, with 7 bases matching TRBD1. The CDR3 runs 15 residues. The germline V gene has CDR1 SEHNR and CDR2 FQNEAQ (reference sequence). With V trimmed by 5 bases and J by 0 bases, 7 bases remained unmatched. DNA for the CDR3: TGTGCCAGCAGCCTGACAGGGCCTCCCTCCTACGAGCAGTACTTC. Protein: CASSLTGPPSYEQYF. The full variable domain, with the rest looked up from reference TRBV7-9 and TRBJ2-7, is DTGVSQNPRHKITKRGQNVTFRCDPISEHNRLYWYRQTLGQGPEFLTYFQNEAQLEKSRLLSDRFSAERPKGSFSTLEIQRTEQGDSAMYLCASSLTGPPSYEQYFGPGTRLTVT.

The chain couples TRBV7-9 to TRBJ1-2; maybe TRBD1 (5 bases). Germline V lookup: CDR1 SEHNR, CDR2 FQNEAQ (reference sequence). The CDR3 extends over 16 amino acids. V was pared by 3 bases and J by 4 bases, with 18 bases between. The CDR3 loop reads CASSLDPGGGLYGYTF. The CDR3 DNA reads as TGTGCCAGCAGCTTGGACCCCGGGGGAGGACTCTATGGCTACACCTTC.

Details on this clone: In the same sample, other DNA sequences code for this CDR3. The chain joins TRBV11-2 to TRBJ2-5; a weak D match, TRBD1 (6 bases). Germline V lookup: CDR1 SGHAT, CDR2 FQNNGV. Deletions cut 1 base from V and 5 bases from J, with 11 bases between. The CDR3 runs 14 residues. CDR3 amino acids: CASSLAGVQETQYF. The DNA for the CDR3 is TGTGCCAGCAGCTTAGCAGGGGTACAGGAGACCCAGTACTTC.

The gene calls are TRBV29-1 and TRBJ2-5; a weak D match, TRBD2 (6 bases). The V end was cut by 3 bases, the J end by 5 bases, with 7 bases between. The germline V gene encodes CDR1 SQVTM and CDR2 ANQGSEA. CDR3 length: 11 residues. This CDR3 reads CSVDREETQYF. DNA for the CDR3: TGCAGCGTTGACCGGGAGGAGACCCAGTACTTC.

This clone came up a few times. The chain employs TRBV28 and TRBJ1-1; tentatively, D is TRBD1 (5 bases). Germline V lookup: CDR1 MDHEN, CDR2 SYDVKM. V lost 5 bases and J 8 bases, leaving 6 bases between the germline ends. The CDR3 has 10 amino acids. This chain's CDR3 is CASSGGEAFF. Here the CDR3 DNA reads TGTGCCAGCAGTGGGGGGGAAGCTTTCTTT.

The chain links TRBV28 to TRBJ2-5, with TRBD1 matching 7 bases. V shed 6 bases, J shed 5 bases, and the junction held 9 bases outside the gene matches. Germline-derived CDR1 and CDR2 are MDHEN and SYDVKM. This CDR3 comprises 14 residues. This CDR3 reads CASSLKTGIETQYF. The CDR3 region has the DNA TGTGCCAGCAGCCTTAAGACAGGGATTGAGACCCAGTACTTC. Full variable domain (missing parts from reference TRBV28 and TRBJ2-5): DVKVTQSSRYLVKRTGEKVFLECVQDMDHENMFWYRQDPGLGLRLIYFSYDVKMKEKGDIPEGYSVSREKKERFSLILESASTNQTSMYLCASSLKTGIETQYFGPGTRLLVL.

The rearrangement links TRBV10-1 to TRBJ2-7; a weak D match, TRBD1 (5 bases). With 0 bases removed from V and 2 bases from J, the gap between germline ends came to 14 bases. Germline assignment: CDR1 WNHNN and CDR2 SYGVQD (reference sequence). The CDR3 is 16 residues long. CDR3 sequence (DNA): TGCGCCAGCAGTGAGTCGAATGTCGCAGGGACCTACGAGCAGTACTTC. Amino acids: CASSESNVAGTYEQYF.

The chain couples TRBV18 to TRBJ2-7; 11 nucleotides agree with TRBD1. J gave up 3 bases and V 1 base, and 2 bases lay outside the gene matches. Per germline, CDR1 KGHSH and CDR2 LQKENI. The CDR3 length is 15 residues. The CDR3 is CASSPRTGGVYEQYF. As DNA, the CDR3 is TGTGCCAGCTCACCACGGACAGGGGGCGTCTACGAGCAGTACTTC.

The rearrangement joins TRBV29-1 to TRBJ2-3; D gene unclear. CDR1 SQVTM and CDR2 ANQGSEA come from the germline V gene. V was shortened by 6 bases and J by 4 bases, with 8 bases between the two germline ends. The CDR3 has 11 amino acids. The DNA for the CDR3 is TGCAGCGTGTCGGACCCAGATACGCAGTATTTT. It is translated as CSVSDPDTQYF.

The chain combines TRBV5-1 with TRBJ2-7; D possibly corresponds to TRBD1 (6 bases). Per the germline V gene, CDR1 is SGHRS and CDR2 is YFSETQ. This CDR3 contains 15 residues. The ends were cut back, 4 bases at V and 1 base at J, with 15 bases in the middle. CDR3 residues: CASSTTGLRSYEQYF. The CDR3 DNA follows: TGCGCCAGCAGCACCACAGGGCTCCGTTCCTACGAGCAGTACTTC.